The T cell receptor (beta chain) under discussion was sequenced for a study of Ad26.COV2.S vaccination and SARS-CoV-2 variants. Only in-frame clones appear in the TCRdb table, and some are missing; sequencing was by immunoSEQ multiplex PCR. The repertoire holds roughly 680,000 clones, with more than 70% as singletons. The CDR3 is made up of 14 amino acids. CDR1 and CDR2 (germline): SQVTM, ANQGSEA. Between the trimmed V and J ends, which lost 6 bases and 5 bases, there was a span of 17 bases. Treatment of the sample: about 20 received Ad26.COV2.S at low or high dose, single or two shots; about 5 received placebo; per-sample allocation not given. Following the first vaccine or placebo injection, samples were taken on day 63. Worth noting for this clone: What it binds is not known.

Study-wide findings and caveats: Analyses of TCR breadth and depth may have underestimated total T cell responses.

The source is a person between 18 and 60 years old who received the Ad26.COV2.S COVID-19 vaccine or a placebo. The material sequenced was peripheral blood, taken in a trial of Ad26.COV2.S vaccine versus placebo. The gene calls are TRBV29-1 and TRBJ2-1, with D possibly TRBD2 on 5 matching bases. CDR3 loop: CSVDHPDFDNEQFF. As DNA, the CDR3 is TGCAGCGTCGACCATCCGGACTTCGACAATGAGCAGTTCTTC.